This TCR beta chain was sequenced in a study of T cells expressing NK-cell markers. Germline V gene data show CDR1 as SGHRS and CDR2 as YFSETQ. The CDR3 runs to 15 residues. After re-calling the 5' RACE reads, TCRdb lists one entry per CDR3 protein, DNA absent. This table holds a few hundred thousand distinct CDR3 sequences. Sequencing was performed on blood T cells: a sorted CD56 or NKG2C T cell subset, CD4+ or CD8+ T cells, or bulk PBMC T cells (not recorded which). The origin of this receptor is a man aged 18 to 35 in good health. The chain recombines TRBV5-1 with TRBJ2-5; the TCRdb call, TRBD1, lacks DNA for checking. The chain's CDR3 is CASSSTGERQETQYF.